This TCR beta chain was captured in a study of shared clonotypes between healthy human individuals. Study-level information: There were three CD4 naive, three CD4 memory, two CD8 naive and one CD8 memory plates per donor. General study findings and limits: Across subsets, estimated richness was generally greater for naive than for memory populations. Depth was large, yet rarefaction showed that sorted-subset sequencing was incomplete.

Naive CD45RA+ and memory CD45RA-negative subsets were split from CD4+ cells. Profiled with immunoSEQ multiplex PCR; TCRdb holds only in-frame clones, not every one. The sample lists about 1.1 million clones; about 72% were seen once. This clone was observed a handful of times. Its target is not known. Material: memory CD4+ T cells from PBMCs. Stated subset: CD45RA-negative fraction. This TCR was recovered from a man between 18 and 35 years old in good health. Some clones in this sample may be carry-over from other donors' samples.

CDR3 amino acids: CASSIGTGVYGYTF. The CDR3 region has the DNA TGTGCCAGTAGTATAGGCACAGGGGTGTATGGCTACACCTTC. The chain couples TRBV19 to TRBJ1-2; 7 bases align to TRBD1. The junction had 4 bases not matched to a gene; V was cut back by 1 base and J by 5 bases. Germline V gene sequence: CDR1 LNHDA, CDR2 SQIVND (reference sequence). The CDR3 has 14 amino acids.